The 9 T cell receptor beta chains given below trace back to one sample, sequenced in a study of blood T cell repertoires in COVID-19. This table comes from immunoSEQ multiplex PCR, and its TCRdb copy is limited to in-frame clones, with some not included. This sample has 130,000 or so clones, with just over 75% found just once. Sample: peripheral blood. The receptors derive from a human donor in a cohort sampled during active COVID-19.

This clone was observed a few times. This sequence joins TRBV10-3 and TRBJ1-4; D is undetermined. In germline, CDR1 is ENHRY, CDR2 SYGVKD. The CDR3 totals 18 residues. Trimming stripped 4 bases from V and 4 bases from J, with 22 bases between. The chain's CDR3 is CAISAGLPIPGLNEKLFF. The CDR3 region has the DNA TGTGCCATCAGTGCCGGGCTGCCGATTCCAGGACTTAATGAAAAACTGTTTTTT.

CDR3 coding DNA: TGCGCCAGCAGCTTGGCGGCAGGGGGCTTAACTAATGAAAAACTGTTTTTT. Its protein is CASSLAAGGLTNEKLFF. The J gene is TRBJ1-4, the V gene TRBV5-1; TRBD1 agrees at 8 bases. The CDR3 extends over 17 amino acids. V shed 0 bases, J shed 1 base, and the junction held 5 bases outside the gene matches. Germline V CDR1 and CDR2: SGHRS, YFSETQ.

This clone has a handful of counts. The chain recombines TRBV6-1 with TRBJ2-3, with D possibly matching TRBD2 (6 bases). The CDR3 length is 17 residues. Germline CDR1 is MNHNS and CDR2 is SASEGT. V lost 2 bases and J lost 0, with 15 bases in between. CDR3 DNA: TGTGCCAGCAGTGAATATCTCCTAGCGATAAGCACAGATACGCAGTATTTT. It specifies CASSEYLLAISTDTQYF.

This clone was counted a single time. This sequence joins TRBV28 and TRBJ2-7; possible D gene TRBD2, 6 bases. V was cut by 5 bases and J by 1 base, with 12 bases left in between. CDR3 length: 14 amino acids. The germline V gene has CDR1 MDHEN and CDR2 SYDVKM. The CDR3: CASSTSRESYEQYF. For the CDR3, the DNA is TGTGCCAGCAGTACAAGCCGGGAGTCCTACGAGCAGTACTTC.

The rearrangement links TRBV2 to TRBJ1-2; 8 bases are a match to TRBD1. The trim removed 1 base at V and 4 bases at J, leaving 5 bases unmatched. The CDR3 extends over 15 amino acids. The V gene's germline CDR1 is SNHLY and CDR2 FYNNEI. This CDR3 is CASSEEAGGGYGYTF. CDR3 in DNA: TGTGCCAGCAGTGAAGAGGCAGGGGGCGGCTATGGCTACACCTTC.

J is TRBJ2-7 and V is TRBV7-9; possibly TRBD2 for D (6 bases). Germline V lookup: CDR1 SEHNR, CDR2 FQNEAQ (reference sequence). Trimming removed 1 base at V and 3 bases at J, with 13 bases between. CDR3 length: 15 residues. The CDR3 loop is CASSLEAGSGYEQYF. The CDR3, as DNA: TGTGCCAGCAGCTTAGAGGCTGGTAGCGGCTACGAGCAGTACTTC. The full variable domain, with the rest looked up from reference TRBV7-9 and TRBJ2-7, is DTGVSQNPRHKITKRGQNVTFRCDPISEHNRLYWYRQTLGQGPEFLTYFQNEAQLEKSRLLSDRFSAERPKGSFSTLEIQRTEQGDSAMYLCASSLEAGSGYEQYFGPGTRLTVT.

The chain employs TRBV18 and TRBJ2-1, with TRBD1 matching over 9 bases. Trimming cost V 6 bases and J 2 bases; bases outside gene matches: 5. This CDR3 is 15 amino acids long. Germline values: CDR1 KGHSH, CDR2 LQKENI. The CDR3 DNA reads as TGTGCCAGCTCGCCGGACAGGGGACCCTACAATGAGCAGTTCTTC. Residues: CASSPDRGPYNEQFF.

The V and J genes are TRBV10-3 and TRBJ2-5; 9 bases match TRBD1. V lost 10 bases and J lost 0; bases outside the gene matches: 12. This CDR3 region has 16 residues. From germline, CDR1 is ENHRY and CDR2 SYGVKD. This CDR3 is CASHPGTGSDQETQYF. The CDR3 DNA follows: TGTGCCAGCCACCCCGGGACAGGGAGTGACCAAGAGACCCAGTACTTC.

V and J are TRBV3-1 (or the pseudogene TRBV3-2) and TRBJ2-1; the D gene is possibly TRBD2 (6 bases). Germline CDR1 is LGHDT and CDR2 is YNNKEL (reference sequence). This CDR3 has 15 residues. V was pared by 0 bases and J by 15 bases, with 21 bases between. In DNA form, the CDR3 reads TGTGCCAGCAGCCAAGATCTCGGCACGACTAGGCAGCTGTTCTTC. The encoded protein is CASSQDLGTTRQLFF.